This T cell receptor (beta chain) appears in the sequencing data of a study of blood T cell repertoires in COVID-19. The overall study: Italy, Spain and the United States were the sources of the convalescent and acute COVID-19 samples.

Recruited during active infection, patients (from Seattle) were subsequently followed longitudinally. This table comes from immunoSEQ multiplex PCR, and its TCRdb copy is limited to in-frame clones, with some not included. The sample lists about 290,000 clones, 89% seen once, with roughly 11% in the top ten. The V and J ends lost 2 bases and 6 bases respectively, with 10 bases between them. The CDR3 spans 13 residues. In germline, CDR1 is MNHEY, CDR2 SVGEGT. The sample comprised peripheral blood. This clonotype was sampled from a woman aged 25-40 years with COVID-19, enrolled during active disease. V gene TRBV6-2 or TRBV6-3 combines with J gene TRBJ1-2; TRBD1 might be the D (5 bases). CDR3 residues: CASSYVSRDGYTF. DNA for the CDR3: TGTGCCAGCAGTTACGTTTCCAGGGATGGCTACACCTTC.